These 4 T cell receptor beta chains were sequenced from one sample in a study of a mutant IDH1 vaccine in newly diagnosed glioma (dated by TCRdb to about 2021). These TCRs are of unknown antigen specificity. The time point label, as the study defines it: week 11, during vaccination. Each vaccine dose was 300 ug of a 20-mer mutant IDH1 peptide in Montanide, given subcutaneously with topical imiquimod. The library relied on the immunoSEQ multiplex PCR assay. TCRdb re-hosts the immuneACCESS table, in-frame sequences only. Its copies lack some clones; in the studies checked, an unresolved V gene accounts for under half of them, and the cause for the rest is not known. The sample contains some 130,000 clones, about 80% of them found a single time. The ten largest clones capture 4.5% to 5.5% of the sample. The sequencing used PBMCs, collected from a glioma patient whose treatment included an IDH1 peptide vaccine. The origin of the receptors is a middle-aged man with glioma.

The chain joins TRBV9 to TRBJ2-3; no clear D gene. This CDR3 is built from 12 residues. Trimming pared 0 bases from V and 5 bases from J, leaving 4 bases between. Per germline, CDR1 SGDLS and CDR2 YYNGEE. In nucleotides, the CDR3 is TGTGCCAGCAGCGTAGAGGGAGATACGCAGTATTTT. Translated: CASSVEGDTQYF.

This clone has just one count. V and J are TRBV7-8 and TRBJ2-7; 9 bases line up with TRBD1. There are 17 residues in the CDR3. Germline V gives CDR1 SGHVS, CDR2 FQNEAQ. Germline trimming cut 3 bases from V and 4 bases from J; bases unmatched to any gene: 13. CDR3 in DNA: TGTGCCAGCAGCTTCGATACCACACAGGGGGCGCAATACGAGCAGTACTTC. It yields the protein CASSFDTTQGAQYEQYF.

The CDR3 bases are TGTGCCAGCAGCTCCCGGACACAGGGTCATGGCTACACCTTC. Translating gives CASSSRTQGHGYTF. This chain links TRBV5-6 with TRBJ1-2, with D perhaps TRBD1 (6 bases). Trimming left V 3 bases short and J 6 bases short, with 15 bases between. The CDR3 has 14 residues. The germline gives CDR1 SGHDT, CDR2 YYEEEE.

The CDR3 DNA reads as TGTGCCAGCAGTGTAGAGGACGGGAGTAGCGACGAGCAGTACTTC. Translating gives CASSVEDGSSDEQYF. V is TRBV6-1 and J is TRBJ2-7; maybe TRBD2 (6 bases). V lost 4 bases and J lost 5, with 18 bases in between. Germline V lookup: CDR1 MNHNS, CDR2 SASEGT. There are 15 residues in the CDR3.